A single T cell receptor beta chain is shown here with its context. The source of the sample is a study of blood T cell repertoires in COVID-19. As for the study in general: Italy, Spain and the United States were the sources of the convalescent and acute COVID-19 samples. Sample material is recorded as cDNA or gDNA derived from T cells, B-cell-depleted T cells, or PBMCs.

The authors' processing: Counts of nucleated cells, estimated from reference gene primer amplification, were obtained. TCRdb's table, derived via immunoSEQ multiplex PCR, lists solely in-frame clones and lacks some. The D gene and trimming were derived from the DNA, and the V and J assignments and clone size from that table. The top ten clones hold about 1.4% of a sample with about 300,000 clones, about 90% of them seen once. CDR3 length equals 18 residues. The rearrangement uses TRBV1 and TRBJ2-3; the table gives TRBD2 as D, unverified against the DNA. TRBV1 is termed a pseudogene. This TCR came from a middle-aged woman who had recovered from COVID-19. Sequenced sample: peripheral blood. The CDR3 DNA reads as TGCACCAGCAGCCAAATACTAGCGGGGGAATCGGGCACAGATACGCAGTATTTT. Protein sequence: CTSSQILAGESGTDTQYF.